Given below is one TCR beta chain in context. The antigen is not known. The CDR3 is 14 amino acids. Germline-derived CDR1 and CDR2 are MNHEY and SVGAGI. Trimming left V 6 bases short and J 1 base short, with 12 bases between. The sample originates from a study of cytomegalovirus exposure and HLA in healthy donors. Study overall: The 500 to 750 first-cohort repertoires and the 100 to 150 validation repertoires shared the same platform, a later analysis reported.

TCRdb's table, derived via immunoSEQ multiplex PCR, lists solely in-frame clones and lacks some. The data hold under 350,000 clones, with around 86% observed a single time. General observations from the study: Usually a TCR sequence was rare, but some public TCRs were found in many donors. Researchers counted roughly 150 TCR beta chains as cytomegalovirus-associated.

The chain has TRBV6-5 and TRBJ1-1; no definite D call. This clonotype was obtained from a woman aged 18-35 years in good health and CMV-seronegative. The sample was PBMCs. CDR3 amino acids: CASRSVWANTEAFF. The CDR3 nucleotides are TGTGCCAGCAGGTCGGTCTGGGCGAACACTGAAGCTTTCTTT.